The T cell receptor (beta chain) under discussion was sequenced for a study of CD8 T cells in Susac syndrome. CDR1 is LNHDA and CDR2 is SQIVND in the germline V gene (reference sequence). After removal of 5 bases from V and 3 bases from J, the junction contained 6 bases not matched to a gene. The CDR3 length is 15 residues. Findings of the study overall: By the study's own acknowledgment, its TCR sequencing and HLA analysis included relatively few individuals.

From blood CD8+ and CD4+ T cells, TCR beta sequences were generated. Both CD4+ and CD8+ T cells were negatively isolated, and TEMRA cells underwent FACS enrichment. This clonotype came up once. Its antigen remains unidentified. Random hexamers primed reverse transcription of about 0.45 to 1 ug RNA. TCRdb independently ran MiXCR on the immunoSEQ multiplex PCR reads; one entry per CDR3 protein. The table has approximately 170,000 distinct CDR3 sequences, 93% seen once. The origin of this receptor is a human donor in good health. Sequenced sample: CD4+ T cells from PBMCs. The V and J genes are TRBV19 and TRBJ1-5; 8 bases map to TRBD1. The CDR3 region has the DNA TGTGCCAGTAGTCCCCAGGACAGGGACAATCAGCCCCAGCATTTT. Its protein product is CASSPQDRDNQPQHF.